Sequencing of this T cell receptor (beta chain) was carried out in a study of T-cell reconstitution after alpha-beta-depleted transplantation in children. In this sample, this clonotype turned up a few times. CDR1 and CDR2 (germline): MDHEN, SYDVKM. Trimming removed 4 bases at V and 6 bases at J, with 21 bases between. There are 16 residues in the CDR3. Construction of the TCRbeta library involved unique molecular identifiers. TCRdb passed the PCR reads through MiXCR, listing each CDR3 protein once. The data hold approximately 270,000 distinct CDR3 sequences, with 20% to 30% observed a single time. The source of this sequence is a female patient aged 2 to 10 who had a stem cell transplant for congenital amegakaryocytic thrombocytopenia, so the T cells may come from the graft donor. The chain uses TRBV28 and TRBJ2-5; D gene ambiguous. Here the sequenced sample was PBMCs, mostly from graft donor cells, taken 360 days after TCRalphabeta/CD19-depleted stem cell transplant. The CDR3 DNA sequence: TGTGCCAGCAGTTCTTTCCCAGGTCGCCTAAAACAGACCCAGTACTTC. Translated: CASSSFPGRLKQTQYF.